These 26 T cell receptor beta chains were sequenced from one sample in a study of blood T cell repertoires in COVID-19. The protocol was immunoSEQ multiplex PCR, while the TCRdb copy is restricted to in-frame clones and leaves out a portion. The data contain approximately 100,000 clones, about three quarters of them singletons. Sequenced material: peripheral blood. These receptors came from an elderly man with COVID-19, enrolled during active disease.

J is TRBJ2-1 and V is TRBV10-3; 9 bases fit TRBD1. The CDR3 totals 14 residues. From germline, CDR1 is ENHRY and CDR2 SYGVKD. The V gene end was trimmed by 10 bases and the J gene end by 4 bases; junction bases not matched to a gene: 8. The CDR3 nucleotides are TGTGCCACCTGGTGGGGACAGGGTTACAATGAGCAGTTCTTC. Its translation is CATWWGQGYNEQFF.

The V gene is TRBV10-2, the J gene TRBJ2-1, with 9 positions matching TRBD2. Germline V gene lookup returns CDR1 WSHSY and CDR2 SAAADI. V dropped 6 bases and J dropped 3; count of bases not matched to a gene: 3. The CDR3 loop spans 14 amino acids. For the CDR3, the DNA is TGCGCCAGCAGCCCTAGCGGGATCTACAATGAGCAGTTCTTC. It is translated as CASSPSGIYNEQFF.

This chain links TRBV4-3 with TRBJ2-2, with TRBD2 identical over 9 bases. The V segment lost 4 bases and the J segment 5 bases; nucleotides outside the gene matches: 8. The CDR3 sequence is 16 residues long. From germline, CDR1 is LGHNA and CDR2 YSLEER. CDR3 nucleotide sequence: TGCGCCAGCAGCCCGAATAGCGGGAGAAGAACCGGGGAGCTGTTTTTT. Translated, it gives CASSPNSGRRTGELFF.

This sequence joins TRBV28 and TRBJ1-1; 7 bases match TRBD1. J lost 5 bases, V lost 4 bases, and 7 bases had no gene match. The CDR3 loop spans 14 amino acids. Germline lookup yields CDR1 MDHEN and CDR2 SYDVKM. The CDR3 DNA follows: TGTGCCAGCAGTTCGTTGACAGGGACGACTGAAGCTTTCTTT. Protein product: CASSSLTGTTEAFF.

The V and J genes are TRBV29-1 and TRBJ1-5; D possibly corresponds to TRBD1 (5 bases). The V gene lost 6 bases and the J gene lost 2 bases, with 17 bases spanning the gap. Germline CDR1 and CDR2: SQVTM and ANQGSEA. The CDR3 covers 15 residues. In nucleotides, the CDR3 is TGCAGCGTCGTCCTCACAGGTCGTGGCAATCAGCCCCAGCATTTT. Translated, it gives CSVVLTGRGNQPQHF.

The CDR3 coding sequence is TGTGCCAGCAGCCACCATAGGCTAGCAAGGTTAAATGAGCAGTTCTTC. This encodes CASSHHRLARLNEQFF. This sequence joins TRBV3-1 (or the pseudogene TRBV3-2) and TRBJ2-1; perhaps TRBD2 as D (5 bases). Trimming removed 3 bases at V and 7 bases at J, with 19 bases between. The germline CDR1 and CDR2 sequences are LGHDT and YNNKEL (reference sequence). CDR3 length: 16 residues.

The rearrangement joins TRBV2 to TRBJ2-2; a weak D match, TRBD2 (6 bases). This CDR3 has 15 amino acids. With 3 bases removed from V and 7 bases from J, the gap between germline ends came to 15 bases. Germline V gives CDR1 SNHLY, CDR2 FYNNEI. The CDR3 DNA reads TGTGCCAGCAGTGATGGATCGGGAGCTGTCGGGGAGCTGTTTTTT. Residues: CASSDGSGAVGELFF.

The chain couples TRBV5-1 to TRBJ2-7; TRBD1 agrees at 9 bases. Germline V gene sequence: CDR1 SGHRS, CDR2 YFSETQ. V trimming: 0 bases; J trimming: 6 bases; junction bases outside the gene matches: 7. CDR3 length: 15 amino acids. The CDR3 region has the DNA TGCGCCAGCAGCTTGGATGGGACAGGGATCGGCGAGCAGTACTTC. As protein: CASSLDGTGIGEQYF.

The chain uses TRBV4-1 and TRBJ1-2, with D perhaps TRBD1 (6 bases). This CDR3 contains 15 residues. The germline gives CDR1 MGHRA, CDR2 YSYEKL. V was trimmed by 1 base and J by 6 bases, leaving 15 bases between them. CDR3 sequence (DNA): TGCGCCAGCAGCCAAGTGGACAGAACCTCCCATGGCTACACCTTC. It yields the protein CASSQVDRTSHGYTF.

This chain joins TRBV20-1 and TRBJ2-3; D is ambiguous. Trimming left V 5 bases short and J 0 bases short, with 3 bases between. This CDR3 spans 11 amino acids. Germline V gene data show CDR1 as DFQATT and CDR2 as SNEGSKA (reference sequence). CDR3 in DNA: TGCAGTGCTCCGAGCACAGATACGCAGTATTTT. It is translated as CSAPSTDTQYF.

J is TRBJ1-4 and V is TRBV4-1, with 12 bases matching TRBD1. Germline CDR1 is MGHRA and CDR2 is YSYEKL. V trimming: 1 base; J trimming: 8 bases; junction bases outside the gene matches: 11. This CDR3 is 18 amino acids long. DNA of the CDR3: TGCGCCAGCAGCCAAGTTATGGGACAGGGGGCGGGGAGAGAAAAACTGTTTTTT. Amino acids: CASSQVMGQGAGREKLFF.

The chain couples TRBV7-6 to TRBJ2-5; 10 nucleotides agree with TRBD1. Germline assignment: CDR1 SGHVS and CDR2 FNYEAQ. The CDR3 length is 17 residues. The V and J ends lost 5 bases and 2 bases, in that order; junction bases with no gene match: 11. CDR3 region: CASSPTGGPGRQETQYF. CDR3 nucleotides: TGTGCCAGCAGCCCGACAGGGGGCCCGGGCCGTCAAGAGACCCAGTACTTC.

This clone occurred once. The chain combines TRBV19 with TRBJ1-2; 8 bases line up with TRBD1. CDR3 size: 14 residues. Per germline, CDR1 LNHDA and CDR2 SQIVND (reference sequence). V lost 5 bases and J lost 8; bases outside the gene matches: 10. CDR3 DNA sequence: TGTGCCAGTAGTTACGACAGGGGCAGCGGGGGCTACACCTTC. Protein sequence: CASSYDRGSGGYTF.

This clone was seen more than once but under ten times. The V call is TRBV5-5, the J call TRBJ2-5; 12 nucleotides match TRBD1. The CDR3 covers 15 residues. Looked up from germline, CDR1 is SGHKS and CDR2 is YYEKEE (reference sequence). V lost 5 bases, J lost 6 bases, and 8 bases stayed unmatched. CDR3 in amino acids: CASRLGTGGAKTQYF. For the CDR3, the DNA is TGTGCCAGCAGACTAGGGACAGGGGGCGCGAAGACCCAGTACTTC.

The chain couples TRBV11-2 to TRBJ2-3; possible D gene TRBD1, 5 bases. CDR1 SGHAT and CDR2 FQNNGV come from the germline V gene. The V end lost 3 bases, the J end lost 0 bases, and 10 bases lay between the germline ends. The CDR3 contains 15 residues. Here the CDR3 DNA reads TGTGCCAGCAGCTTTAACTGGGGCAGCACAGATACGCAGTATTTT. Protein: CASSFNWGSTDTQYF.

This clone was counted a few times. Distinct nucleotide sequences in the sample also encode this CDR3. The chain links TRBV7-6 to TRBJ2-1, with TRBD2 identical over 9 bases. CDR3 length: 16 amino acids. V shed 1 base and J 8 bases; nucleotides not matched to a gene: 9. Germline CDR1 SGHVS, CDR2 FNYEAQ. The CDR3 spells CASSLGGGRALDEQFF. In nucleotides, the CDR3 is TGTGCCAGCAGCTTAGGAGGCGGGAGGGCCCTTGATGAGCAGTTCTTC.

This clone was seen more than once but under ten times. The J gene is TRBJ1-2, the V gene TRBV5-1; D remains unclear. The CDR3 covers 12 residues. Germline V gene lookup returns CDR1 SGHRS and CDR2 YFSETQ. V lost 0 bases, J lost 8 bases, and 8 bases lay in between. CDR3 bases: TGCGCCAGCAGCTTGGCTGGGAGAGGCTACACCTTC. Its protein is CASSLAGRGYTF. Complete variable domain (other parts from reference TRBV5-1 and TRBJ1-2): KAGVTQTPRYLIKTRGQQVTLSCSPISGHRSVSWYQQTPGQGLQFLFEYFSETQRNKGNFPGRFSGRQFSNSRSEMNVSTLELGDSALYLCASSLAGRGYTFGSGTRLTVV.

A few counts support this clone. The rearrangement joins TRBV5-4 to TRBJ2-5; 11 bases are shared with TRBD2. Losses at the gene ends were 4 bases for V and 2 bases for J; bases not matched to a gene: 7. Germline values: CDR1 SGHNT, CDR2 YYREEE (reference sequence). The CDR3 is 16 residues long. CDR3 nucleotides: TGTGCCAGCAGCCCGGAGGGACTAGCGGTTCAAGAGACCCAGTACTTC. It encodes CASSPEGLAVQETQYF.

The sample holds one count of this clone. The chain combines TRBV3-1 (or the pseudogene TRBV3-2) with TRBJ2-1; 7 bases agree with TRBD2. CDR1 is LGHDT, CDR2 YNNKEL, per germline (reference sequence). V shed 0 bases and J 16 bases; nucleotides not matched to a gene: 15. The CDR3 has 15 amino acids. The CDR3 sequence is CASSQDNGEGLGNFF. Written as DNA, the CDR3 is TGTGCCAGCAGCCAAGATAATGGGGAAGGACTAGGGAATTTCTTC.

The CDR3 sequence is CASSYVRSSYNEQFF. In DNA, the CDR3 is TGTGCCAGCAGTTACGTACGGAGCTCCTACAATGAGCAGTTCTTC. The gene calls are TRBV6-5 and TRBJ2-1; D is unresolved. Germline-derived CDR1 and CDR2 are MNHEY and SVGAGI. V lost 2 bases, J lost 0 bases, and 8 bases lay in between. This CDR3 region has 15 residues.

The CDR3 sequence: CASSYQDREEGEAFF. For the CDR3, the DNA is TGTGCCAGCAGTTACCAGGACAGGGAAGAGGGGGAAGCTTTCTTT. The chain has TRBV6-5 and TRBJ1-1, with 8 bases lining up with TRBD1. This CDR3 is built from 15 residues. Germline CDR1 is MNHEY and CDR2 is SVGAGI. The V segment lost 2 bases and the J segment 8 bases; nucleotides outside the gene matches: 10.

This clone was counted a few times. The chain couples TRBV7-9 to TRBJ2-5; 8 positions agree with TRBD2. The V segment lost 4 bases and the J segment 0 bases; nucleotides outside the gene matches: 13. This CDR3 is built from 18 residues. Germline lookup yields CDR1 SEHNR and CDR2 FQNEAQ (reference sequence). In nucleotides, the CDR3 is TGTGCCAGCAGCTGGTGGAGTAGCGGGACTAGATACCAAGAGACCCAGTACTTC. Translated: CASSWWSSGTRYQETQYF.

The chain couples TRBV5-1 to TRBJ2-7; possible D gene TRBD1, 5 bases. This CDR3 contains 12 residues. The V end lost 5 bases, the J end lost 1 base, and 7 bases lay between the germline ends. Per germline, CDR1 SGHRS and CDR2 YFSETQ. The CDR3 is CASRGQSYEQYF. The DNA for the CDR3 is TGCGCCAGCAGGGGGCAGTCCTACGAGCAGTACTTC.

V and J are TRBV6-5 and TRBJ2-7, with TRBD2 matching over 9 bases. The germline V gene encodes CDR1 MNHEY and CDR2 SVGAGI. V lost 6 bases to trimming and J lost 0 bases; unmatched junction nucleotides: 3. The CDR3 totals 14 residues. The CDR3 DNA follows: TGTGCCAGCAGACGTAGCGGGAGCTCCTACGAGCAGTACTTC. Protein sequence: CASRRSGSSYEQYF.

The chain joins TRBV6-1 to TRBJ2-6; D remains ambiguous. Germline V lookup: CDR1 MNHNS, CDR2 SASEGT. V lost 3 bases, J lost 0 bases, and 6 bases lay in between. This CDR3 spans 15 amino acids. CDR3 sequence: CASSDRSSGANVLTF. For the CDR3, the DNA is TGTGCCAGCAGTGATAGGAGCTCTGGGGCCAACGTCCTGACTTTC.

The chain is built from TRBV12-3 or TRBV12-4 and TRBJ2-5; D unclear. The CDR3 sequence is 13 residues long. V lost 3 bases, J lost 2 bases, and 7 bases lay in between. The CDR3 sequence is CASSLRGQETQYF. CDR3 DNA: TGTGCCAGCAGTTTGCGCGGACAAGAGACCCAGTACTTC.